Sequencing of this T cell receptor beta chain was carried out in a study of T cells in Graves' hyperthyroidism and ophthalmopathy. Study findings and constraints: Also found in blood were most expanded thyroid clonotypes above 0.001.

This CDR3 is 14 amino acids long. Germline CDR1 and CDR2: SEHNR and FQNEAQ (reference sequence). Trimming pared 3 bases from V and 7 bases from J, leaving 10 bases between. A remark on this clonotype: What it recognizes is unknown.

Amplified TCR beta CDR3 regions came from RNA transcripts. A first-round RT-PCR of the TCR CDR3 used the HTBI primer set. TCRdb re-called the multiplex PCR reads with MiXCR, one entry per CDR3 protein. The table shows about 640,000 distinct CDR3 sequences, with less than 25% occurring only once. From around 11 ml of fresh peripheral blood, PBMCs were isolated. The sequence was collected from a man under 40 with Graves' ophthalmopathy. The sequenced sample consisted of blood. The chain links TRBV7-9 to TRBJ1-6, with D unresolved. The DNA of the CDR3 is TGTGCCAGCAGCTTCGGGAGGACCAATTCACCCCTCCACTTT. Amino acids: CASSFGRTNSPLHF.